This is a list of T cell receptor beta chains from one sample in a study of cytomegalovirus exposure and HLA in healthy donors. Measured with immunoSEQ multiplex PCR; TCRdb has only the in-frame clones, and not every one. This table holds approximately 170,000 clones, roughly 79% found once. Sequenced sample: PBMCs. These receptors came from a woman in her thirties or forties in good health and CMV-seropositive. The CDR3 runs from the conserved cysteine through the conserved F or W. Each record gives: V gene, clone size, D gene, J gene, CDR3 DNA, CDR3 protein. A D gene is named only where the DNA matches it firmly. Size is stated for part of the rows, as once, few or many counts, or as a class when the clone is expanded.

V: TRBV27
size: few
D: TRBD2
J: TRBJ2-5
DNA: TGTGCCAGCAGTTACTCCCTAGCGGTAGGGACCCAGTACTTC
CDR3: CASSYSLAVGTQYF

V: TRBV29-1
size: -
D: TRBD1
J: TRBJ2-1
DNA: TGCAGCGTAAGACAGGGGGCGAATGAGCAGTTCTTC
CDR3: CSVRQGANEQFF

V: TRBV7-2
size: few
D: -
J: TRBJ2-7
DNA: TGTGCCAGCAGCTTATTAGGACAGTCCTACGAGCAGTACTTC
CDR3: CASSLLGQSYEQYF

V: TRBV7-7
size: -
D: -
J: TRBJ2-1
DNA: TGTGCTAGCAGCATAACACAGGGAGTCAATGAGCAGTTCTTC
CDR3: CASSITQGVNEQFF

V: TRBV9
size: few
D: TRBD1
J: TRBJ1-4
DNA: TGTGCCAGCAGCGTAACAGGGGCGGTGGGTGAAAAACTGTTTTTT
CDR3: CASSVTGAVGEKLFF

V: TRBV20-1
size: -
D: -
J: TRBJ2-2
DNA: TGCAGTGCTCTATGGACCGGGGAGCTGTTTTTT
CDR3: CSALWTGELFF

V: TRBV19
size: once
D: -
J: TRBJ1-1
DNA: TGTGCCAGTATCATCTCGGGAGGGGTCGGTACTGAAGCTTTCTTT
CDR3: CASIISGGVGTEAFF

V: TRBV6-1
size: -
D: TRBD1
J: TRBJ2-1
DNA: TGTGCCAGCAGTGGCCGGGACAGGGTCTACAATGAGCAGTTCTTC
CDR3: CASSGRDRVYNEQFF

V: TRBV15
size: -
D: -
J: TRBJ1-1
DNA: TGTGCCACCAGCACGAGCGGGGGAAACACTGAAGCTTTCTTT
CDR3: CATSTSGGNTEAFF

V: TRBV25-1
size: -
D: -
J: TRBJ1-2
DNA: TGTGCCAGCAGTGATCCTGGCAGGGGCTCTGGCTACACCTTC
CDR3: CASSDPGRGSGYTF

V: TRBV27
size: -
D: -
J: TRBJ2-3
DNA: TGTGCCAGCAGTTCAAGGGCTAGCACCCCAGGAAAGCAGTATTTT
CDR3: CASSSRASTPGKQYF

V: TRBV6-1
size: -
D: TRBD1
J: TRBJ1-2
DNA: TGTGCCAGCAAGACAGGGACAGGCTATGGCTACACCTTC
CDR3: CASKTGTGYGYTF

V: TRBV5-1
size: -
D: TRBD1
J: TRBJ1-2
DNA: TGCGCCAGCAGCCCGGGACAGGGGCTTTATGGCTACACCTTC
CDR3: CASSPGQGLYGYTF

V: TRBV5-1
size: -
D: TRBD1
J: TRBJ2-7
DNA: TGCGCCAGCAGCTGGGGCGCAGGGGGCTACGAGCAGTACTTC
CDR3: CASSWGAGGYEQYF

V: TRBV14
size: few
D: TRBD1
J: TRBJ1-3
DNA: TGTGCCAGCAGCCCAGGGGGATACGGAAACACCATATATTTT
CDR3: CASSPGGYGNTIYF

V: TRBV6-5
size: -
D: -
J: TRBJ1-5
DNA: TGTGCCAGCAAATCGGGACGGGAGAATCAGCCCCAGCATTTT
CDR3: CASKSGRENQPQHF

V: TRBV19
size: -
D: TRBD1
J: TRBJ1-2
DNA: TGTGCCAGTAGCCGGGACAGGGGTGGCTACACCTTC
CDR3: CASSRDRGGYTF

V: TRBV6-8
size: -
D: TRBD2
J: TRBJ2-7
DNA: TGTGCCAGCAGTAAAAAGGGCGGGGGGTCCTACGAGCAGTACTTC
CDR3: CASSKKGGGSYEQYF

V: TRBV18
size: -
D: -
J: TRBJ2-7
DNA: TGTGCCAGCTCACCAGATCTCGGTGCCGAGCAGTACTTC
CDR3: CASSPDLGAEQYF

V: TRBV2
size: -
D: -
J: TRBJ2-7
DNA: TGTGCCAGCAGGGATAGAACAGGGAACGGCGAGCAGTACTTC
CDR3: CASRDRTGNGEQYF